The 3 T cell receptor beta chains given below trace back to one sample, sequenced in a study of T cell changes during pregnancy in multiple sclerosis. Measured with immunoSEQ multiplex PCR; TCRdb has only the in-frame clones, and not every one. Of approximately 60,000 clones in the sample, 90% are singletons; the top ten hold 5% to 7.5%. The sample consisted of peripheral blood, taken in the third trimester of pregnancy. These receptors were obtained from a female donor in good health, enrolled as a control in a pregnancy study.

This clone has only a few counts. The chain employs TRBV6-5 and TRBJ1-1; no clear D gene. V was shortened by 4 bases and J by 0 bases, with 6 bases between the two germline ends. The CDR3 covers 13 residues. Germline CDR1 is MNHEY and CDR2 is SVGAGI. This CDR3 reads CASSLSLNTEAFF. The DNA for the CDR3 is TGTGCCAGCAGTTTAAGCTTGAACACTGAAGCTTTCTTT.

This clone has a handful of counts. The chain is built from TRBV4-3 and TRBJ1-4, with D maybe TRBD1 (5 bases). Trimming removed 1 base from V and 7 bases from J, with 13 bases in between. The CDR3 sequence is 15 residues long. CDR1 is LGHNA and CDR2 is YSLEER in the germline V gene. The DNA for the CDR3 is TGCGCCAGCAGCCAAGTGGGGTCCGGGGGTGAAAAACTGTTTTTT. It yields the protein CASSQVGSGGEKLFF.

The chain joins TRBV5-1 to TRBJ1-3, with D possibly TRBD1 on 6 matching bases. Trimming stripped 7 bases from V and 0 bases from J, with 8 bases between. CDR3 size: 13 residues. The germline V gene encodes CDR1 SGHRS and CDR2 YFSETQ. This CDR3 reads CASRTASGNTIYF. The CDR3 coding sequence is TGCGCCAGCCGGACAGCCTCTGGAAACACCATATATTTT.